This T cell receptor (beta chain) stems from a study of Tregs in tolerant kidney transplant recipients. Study results and limitations: Tolerant patients' donor-specific Tregs expanded beyond overall Tregs, suggesting antigen-driven growth.

Germline V lookup: CDR1 LNHDA, CDR2 SQIVND (reference sequence). V lost 11 bases, J lost 7 bases, and 11 bases stayed unmatched. The CDR3 extends over 13 amino acids. To note about this clone: Its matching antigen is unknown. Coverage ceases 3 residues before the CDR3 finishes, and the germline J gene fills in the end.

Produced via immunoSEQ multiplex PCR; TCRdb's table is partial and in-frame only. Recorded for this sample: 30,000 to 35,000 clones. The J gene is TRBJ1-2, the V gene TRBV19, with TRBD1 matching 9 bases. The material was CD8+ T cells from blood, obtained before the transplant. This TCR was recovered from a human donor who received a combined kidney and bone marrow transplant. The CDR3 loop reads CACRGTGIAGYTF. CDR3 DNA, as far as it was read: TGTGCCTGCAGAGGGACAGGGATCGCTGGC. Drawing the rest from reference TRBV19 and TRBJ1-2, the complete variable domain is DGGITQSPKYLFRKEGQNVTLSCEQNLNHDAMYWYRQDPGQGLRLIYYSQIVNDFQKGDIAEGYSVSREKKESFPLTVTSAQKNPTAFYLCACRGTGIAGYTFGSGTRLTVV.